Presented here are 5 T cell receptor beta chains from one specimen sequenced in a study of chronic HIV infection and antiretroviral therapy. TCRdb recomputed calls from the 5' RACE reads with MiXCR, one row per CDR3 protein. The sample holds over 40,000 distinct CDR3 sequences; approximately 20% are singletons and the top ten take approximately 3%. The sample was peripheral blood. The origin of the receptors is an adult who had HIV and had not received antiretroviral therapy, or was an uninfected healthy control (not recorded which).

J is TRBJ2-5 and V is TRBV28, with D possibly TRBD2 on 6 matching bases. The V gene's germline CDR1 is MDHEN and CDR2 SYDVKM. V lost 3 bases, J lost 5 bases, and 10 bases lay in between. The CDR3 is 13 amino acids. In nucleotides, the CDR3 is TGTGCCAGCAGTTTGACTAGTACGGAGACCCAGTACTTC. It encodes CASSLTSTETQYF.

V gene TRBV25-1 combines with J gene TRBJ1-6; D is perhaps TRBD1 (6 bases). Germline values: CDR1 MGHDK, CDR2 SYGVNS. Trimming removed 6 bases from V and 6 bases from J, with 12 bases in between. The CDR3 contains 14 residues. CDR3 protein: CASRAGTSNSPLHF. The DNA for the CDR3 is TGTGCCAGCAGGGCCGGGACAAGTAATTCACCCCTCCACTTT. Full variable domain (outside the CDR3, taken from reference TRBV25-1 and TRBJ1-6): EADIYQTPRYLVIGTGKKITLECSQTMGHDKMYWYQQDPGMELHLIHYSYGVNSTEKGDLSSESTVSRIRTEHFPLTLESARPSHTSQYLCASRAGTSNSPLHFGNGTRLTVT.

The chain recombines TRBV4-1 with TRBJ2-3, with no clear D. CDR3 length: 17 residues. Germline loops: CDR1 MGHRA, CDR2 YSYEKL. V was cut by 0 bases and J by 0 bases, with 13 bases left in between. The CDR3 protein is CASSQESLQPSTDTQYF. DNA of the CDR3: TGCGCCAGCAGCCAAGAATCCTTACAGCCGAGCACAGATACGCAGTATTTT.

This clonotype was detected a few times. The junction and the germline gene differ at one end; a read error may be behind it. J is TRBJ1-4 and V is TRBV3-1; D unclear. CDR3 size: 15 residues. The germline CDR1 and CDR2 sequences are LGHDT and YNNKEL (reference sequence). CDR3 coding DNA: TGTGCCAGCAGCCAGCCCGGACGAGGGAATGTAAAACTGTTTTTT. Protein: CASSQPGRGNVKLFF.

This clonotype was found a few times. The chain uses TRBV4-1 and TRBJ1-1; the D is unclear. Trimming left V 0 bases short and J 7 bases short, with 12 bases between. The CDR3 has 14 residues. The germline CDR1 and CDR2 sequences are MGHRA and YSYEKL. CDR3 region: CASSQDPTESEAFF. In DNA form, the CDR3 reads TGCGCCAGCAGCCAAGATCCCACAGAGAGTGAAGCTTTCTTT.